Here is one T cell receptor beta chain with its context. Its antigen is currently unknown. Within the sample, other DNA sequences also encode this same CDR3. CD45RO-negative CD8 cells positively selected for CCR7 made up the naive population, which excluded terminally differentiated effector memory CD45RA+ cells. Assay: immunoSEQ multiplex PCR; the TCRdb copy retains only in-frame clones and omits some. The sample carries some 740,000 clones, 90% to 95% recorded once. This entry is derived from a study of shared clonotypes between healthy human individuals. The overall study: With ages of 18 to 49, the donors were a couple of women and a few men. Per donor, CD8 memory used one plate, CD8 naive used two, CD4 memory used three and CD4 naive used three.

With V trimmed by 4 bases and J by 0 bases, 3 bases remained unmatched. The CDR3 runs to 13 residues. CDR1 and CDR2 (germline): SQVTM, ANQGSEA. The study, taken as a whole, reports: Generation probabilities were higher for clonotypes shared across all four sorted-subset donors than for unshared ones.

Material for sequencing was naive CD8+ T cells sorted from blood. This TCR derives from a man aged 30-40 years in good health. J is TRBJ2-7 and V is TRBV29-1, with 7 nucleotides matching TRBD2. This chain's CDR3 is CSVVAGDSYEQYF. The CDR3 DNA reads TGCAGCGTTGTGGCGGGAGACTCCTACGAGCAGTACTTC.